Following are 22 T cell receptor beta chains from one sample sequenced in a study of T-cell memory formation after mild COVID-19 (dated by TCRdb to 2020 to 2023). The library was generated by 5' RACE. The run used an Illumina NovaSeq 6000. The raw public data were reprocessed by TCRdb itself: fastp quality trimming at Q25, MiXCR clonotype calling, in-frame beta chains only. For every CDR3 protein sequence, its rows merge into one entry that carries the most common genes and DNA. The sample table holds more than 250,000 distinct CDR3 sequences, of which around 15% were seen once. The top ten clones comprise 23% of the sample. The sequenced sample consisted of PBMCs or a T cell subset sorted from them (not recorded which). These receptors originate from a man aged 18 to 29 who had mild COVID-19 (a few samples of this study predate the infection). The sample titles of this study are shuffled in the database, so cell type and time point are left out; the donor was told from shared clones.

This clonotype has a single count. The chain combines TRBV12-3 or TRBV12-4 with TRBJ2-2; no reliable D call. The CDR3 spans 16 residues. Trimming left V 2 bases short and J 1 base short, with 11 bases between. CDR3 nucleotides: TGTGCCAGCAGTTTAACAAGTATACAGAACACCGGGGAGCTGTTTTTT. It encodes CASSLTSIQNTGELFF.

The chain links TRBV7-2 to TRBJ2-5; the D is unclear. Trimming pared 4 bases from V and 5 bases from J, leaving 11 bases between. The CDR3 totals 13 residues. Germline V gives CDR1 SGHTA, CDR2 FQGNSA. The CDR3 here is CASSSTRAETQYF. In DNA, the CDR3 is TGTGCCAGCAGCTCCACCCGTGCGGAGACCCAGTACTTC.

V and J are TRBV12-3 or TRBV12-4 and TRBJ1-1; D remains unclear. The CDR3 loop spans 12 amino acids. Trimming removed 6 bases from V and 7 bases from J, with 12 bases in between. CDR3 residues: CASSRGRSEAFF. The CDR3 coding sequence is TGTGCCAGCAGCCGAGGACGGAGTGAAGCTTTCTTT.

Only a few counts were recorded for this clonotype. The chain couples TRBV28 to TRBJ1-1; the D is unclear. Per the germline V gene, CDR1 is MDHEN and CDR2 is SYDVKM. The CDR3 runs to 11 residues. The V gene lost 2 bases and the J gene lost 7 bases, with 5 bases spanning the gap. This CDR3 is CASSLQFEAFF. DNA of the CDR3: TGTGCCAGCAGTTTACAGTTTGAAGCTTTCTTT.

The table lists this clonotype with a few counts. The V gene is TRBV29-1, the J gene TRBJ2-6; D not certain. The ends were cut back, 7 bases at V and 1 base at J, with 14 bases in the middle. CDR1 is SQVTM, CDR2 ANQGSEA, per germline. The CDR3 loop spans 15 amino acids. The CDR3 here is CSARDRVSGANVLTF. The CDR3, as DNA: TGCAGCGCCCGAGACCGAGTTTCTGGGGCCAACGTCCTGACTTTC.

This clonotype was picked up a small number of times. This chain links TRBV20-1 with TRBJ1-3, with a possible D match to TRBD1 (6 bases). The V gene's germline CDR1 is DFQATT and CDR2 SNEGSKA (reference sequence). The length of the CDR3 is 13 residues. The V end was cut by 5 bases, the J end by 4 bases, with 12 bases between. The DNA of the CDR3 is TGCAGTGCTCAACAGGGTTACGGAAACACCATATATTTT. Encoded protein: CSAQQGYGNTIYF.

This sequence joins TRBV6-6 and TRBJ2-2; D is unresolved. The CDR3 has 15 amino acids. In germline, CDR1 is MNHNY, CDR2 SVGAGI (reference sequence). Trimming removed 2 bases at V and 6 bases at J, with 13 bases between. The chain's CDR3 is CASSYPAVSAGELFF. CDR3 bases: TGTGCCAGCAGTTACCCGGCGGTATCCGCCGGGGAGCTGTTTTTT.

This chain links TRBV5-1 with TRBJ1-2; 9 bases agree with TRBD1. The CDR3 contains 15 residues. CDR1 is SGHRS and CDR2 is YFSETQ in the germline V gene. J lost 6 bases, V lost 0 bases, and 6 bases had no gene match. In DNA, the CDR3 is TGCGCCAGCAGCTTGGCCGGGACAGGGTTGGATGGCTACACCTTC. It specifies CASSLAGTGLDGYTF. Full variable domain (outside the CDR3, taken from reference TRBV5-1 and TRBJ1-2): KAGVTQTPRYLIKTRGQQVTLSCSPISGHRSVSWYQQTPGQGLQFLFEYFSETQRNKGNFPGRFSGRQFSNSRSEMNVSTLELGDSALYLCASSLAGTGLDGYTFGSGTRLTVV.

The chain links TRBV20-1 to TRBJ2-1; possible D gene TRBD2, 6 bases. In germline, CDR1 is DFQATT, CDR2 SNEGSKA (reference sequence). V was shortened by 2 bases and J by 3 bases, with 17 bases between the two germline ends. This CDR3 comprises 16 residues. The CDR3 DNA reads TGCAGTGCTAGACCTCGACTAGTAGCTTTCTACAATGAGCAGTTCTTC. Its translation: CSARPRLVAFYNEQFF.

The chain joins TRBV7-2 to TRBJ2-1, with D possibly matching TRBD2 (5 bases). Germline V lookup: CDR1 SGHTA, CDR2 FQGNSA. V dropped 0 bases and J dropped 8 bases, with 11 bases sitting between them. This CDR3 has 14 amino acids. CDR3 coding DNA: TGTGCCAGCAGCTTAGCCGCCCTAGCAGATGAGCAGTTCTTC. The encoded protein is CASSLAALADEQFF. Full variable domain (remainder filled in from reference TRBV7-2 and TRBJ2-1): GAGVSQSPSNKVTEKGKDVELRCDPISGHTALYWYRQSLGQGLEFLIYFQGNSAPDKSGLPSDRFSAERTGGSVSTLTIQRTQQEDSAVYLCASSLAALADEQFFGPGTRLTVL.

This clonotype was detected only a few times. The rearrangement links TRBV7-7 to TRBJ2-5, with D perhaps assigned TRBD1 or TRBD2 (5 bases each). The CDR3 has 16 residues. CDR1 and CDR2 (germline): SSHAT, FNYEAQ (reference sequence). V was shortened by 4 bases and J by 1 base, with 16 bases between the two germline ends. In nucleotides, the CDR3 is TGTGCCAGCAGCTGGGGGATGGTGGGCTCCCAAGAGACCCAGTACTTC. It yields the protein CASSWGMVGSQETQYF.

This clonotype has just a few counts. This chain links TRBV28 with TRBJ1-4, with a weak D call TRBD1 (6 bases). From germline, CDR1 is MDHEN and CDR2 SYDVKM. V lost 5 bases to trimming and J lost 13 bases, with 11 bases between them. The CDR3 sequence is 11 residues long. The CDR3, as DNA: TGTGCCAGCAGTAAACAGGGTAGACTGTTTTTT. Translating it yields CASSKQGRLFF.

The chain carries TRBV7-6 and TRBJ1-5; a possible D gene is TRBD1 (5 bases). The CDR3 consists of 13 residues. Trimming shortened V by 9 bases and J by 6 bases, and 15 bases separated the two germline ends. Germline values: CDR1 SGHVS, CDR2 FNYEAQ. CDR3 sequence: CASSGGVRQPQHF. The CDR3 DNA follows: TGTGCCAGTAGCGGGGGGGTTCGTCAGCCCCAGCATTTT.

This clonotype was counted many times. This chain joins TRBV4-1 and TRBJ1-6; perhaps TRBD1 as D (5 bases). Trimming took off 4 bases at V and 8 bases at J, with 18 bases between the two ends. The CDR3 length is 16 residues. Germline-derived CDR1 and CDR2 are MGHRA and YSYEKL. The CDR3 bases are TGCGCCAGCAGCCGGGGAACCGGGACGGAGCATTCACCCCTCCACTTT. Its translation is CASSRGTGTEHSPLHF.

The rearrangement joins TRBV2 to TRBJ2-5; D is perhaps TRBD2 (5 bases). CDR3 size: 13 residues. Trimming took off 3 bases at V and 7 bases at J, with 12 bases between the two ends. Germline V gene data show CDR1 as SNHLY and CDR2 as FYNNEI. DNA for the CDR3: TGTGCCAGCAGTGATGGCGGGTGGGCGACCCAGTACTTC. As protein: CASSDGGWATQYF. Combining the CDR3 with reference TRBV2 and TRBJ2-5 gives the whole variable domain EPEVTQTPSHQVTQMGQEVILRCVPISNHLYFYWYRQILGQKVEFLVSFYNNEISEKSEIFDDQFSVERPDGSNFTLKIRSTKLEDSAMYFCASSDGGWATQYFGPGTRLLVL.

The V gene is TRBV7-2, the J gene TRBJ2-1, with unresolved D. The germline gives CDR1 SGHTA, CDR2 FQGNSA. The CDR3 runs to 15 residues. V gave up 1 base and J gave up 0 bases, with 7 bases separating them. The DNA for the CDR3 is TGTGCCAGCAGCTTAGAGCCCCTCTCCTACAATGAGCAGTTCTTC. Protein: CASSLEPLSYNEQFF.

Of note for this clonotype: The CDR3 does not close with the conserved phenylalanine or tryptophan, likely indicating a read error. The DNA is left out, because the CDR3 cannot be placed on it with certainty; the CDR3 is given as TCRdb lists it. The chain uses TRBV21-1 and TRBJ2-3; the D segment call TRBD1 is taken from the table without a DNA check. TRBV21-1 is a pseudogene locus. The CDR3 length is 16 residues, termini included. CDR3 in amino acids: CASSKEDRVVTDTQYS.

V gene TRBV12-2 combines with J gene TRBJ1-1; the DNA was not used to check the table's D call, TRBD1. TRBV12-2 is described as a pseudogene. The CDR3 length is 15 residues. The CDR3 nucleotides read TGTGCAAGTCGCTTAGAGGATCAGGGAGCGACTGAAGCTTTCTTT. It encodes CASRLEDQGATEAFF.

The chain uses TRBV29-1 and TRBJ1-5; 11 nucleotides line up with TRBD1. This CDR3 has 13 residues. Trimming at V came to 6 bases and at J to 7 bases, leaving 5 bases not matched to a gene. Per the germline V gene, CDR1 is SQVTM and CDR2 is ANQGSEA. CDR3 sequence: CSVGQGVRQPQHF. DNA for the CDR3: TGCAGCGTGGGACAGGGGGTACGGCAGCCCCAGCATTTT.

This clonotype turned up a few times. J is TRBJ2-5 and V is TRBV19; D is unclear. Germline V lookup: CDR1 LNHDA, CDR2 SQIVND (reference sequence). Trimming shortened V by 5 bases and J by 0 bases, and 7 bases separated the two germline ends. The CDR3 loop spans 13 amino acids. DNA for the CDR3: TGTGCCAGTAGTTCGTGGGACCAAGAGACCCAGTACTTC. Translation: CASSSWDQETQYF.

The table lists this clonotype with many counts. The genes are TRBV5-1 and TRBJ2-1, with 8 bases matching TRBD2. Germline-derived CDR1 and CDR2 are SGHRS and YFSETQ. V shed 0 bases, J shed 0 bases, and the junction held 5 bases outside the gene matches. The CDR3 spans 17 residues. CDR3 nucleotide sequence: TGCGCCAGCAGCTTGGCCGGGACTAGTCGCTCCTACAATGAGCAGTTCTTC. This codes for CASSLAGTSRSYNEQFF.

This clonotype occurred a few times. The gene calls are TRBV12-3 or TRBV12-4 and TRBJ2-5; 8 nucleotides line up with TRBD2. The CDR3 extends over 14 amino acids. The V gene end was trimmed by 4 bases and the J gene end by 9 bases; junction bases not matched to a gene: 10. The CDR3 here is CASSSVTGTRAQYF. CDR3 in DNA: TGTGCCAGCAGTTCAGTGACCGGGACTAGGGCCCAGTACTTC.